This T cell receptor beta chain stems from a study of cytomegalovirus exposure and HLA in healthy donors. Study observations and caveats: Specific recognition of CMV antigens was confirmed in vitro for a few chains (all CMV-associated).

V lost 2 bases and J lost 1; bases outside the gene matches: 3. Germline assignment: CDR1 MNHEY and CDR2 SVGAGI. The CDR3 has 15 amino acids. As for this clone: The antigen is not known.

Assay used: immunoSEQ multiplex PCR; TCRdb lists only in-frame clones, some missing. The table lists 78,000 or so clones, about 93% of them singletons, with approximately 3% in the top ten. V and J are TRBV6-5 and TRBJ2-3, with TRBD1 matching 7 bases. This clonotype was obtained from a woman aged 18-30 years in good health and CMV-seropositive. The sample taken for sequencing was PBMCs. DNA for the CDR3: TGTGCCAGCAGTTACCGGACAGGCGGCACAGATACGCAGTATTTT. The encoded protein is CASSYRTGGTDTQYF.